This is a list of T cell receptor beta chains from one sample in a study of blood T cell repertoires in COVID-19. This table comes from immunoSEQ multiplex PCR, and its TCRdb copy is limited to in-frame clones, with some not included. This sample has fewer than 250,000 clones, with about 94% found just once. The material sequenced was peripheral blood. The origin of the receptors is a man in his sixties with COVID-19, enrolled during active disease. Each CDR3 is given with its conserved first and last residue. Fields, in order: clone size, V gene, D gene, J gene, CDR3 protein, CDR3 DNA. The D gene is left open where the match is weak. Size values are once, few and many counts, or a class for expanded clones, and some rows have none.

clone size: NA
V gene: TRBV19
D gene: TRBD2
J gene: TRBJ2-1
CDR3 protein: CASSRREGPGEQFF
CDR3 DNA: TGTGCCAGTAGTAGGAGGGAGGGCCCCGGTGAGCAGTTCTTC

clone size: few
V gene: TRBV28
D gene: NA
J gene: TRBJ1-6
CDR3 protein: CASSFRSRGGNSPLHF
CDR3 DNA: TGTGCCAGCAGTTTTCGGAGTAGGGGCGGTAATTCACCCCTCCACTTT

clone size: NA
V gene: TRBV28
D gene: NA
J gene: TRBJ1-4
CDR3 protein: CASSSGTRGGNEKLFF
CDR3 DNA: TGTGCCAGCAGTTCCGGCACGAGGGGGGGTAATGAAAAACTGTTTTTT

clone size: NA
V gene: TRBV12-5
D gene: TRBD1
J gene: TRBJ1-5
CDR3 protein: CAQGTDNLGPQHF
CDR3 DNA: TGTGCCCAAGGGACAGACAATTTGGGGCCCCAGCATTTT

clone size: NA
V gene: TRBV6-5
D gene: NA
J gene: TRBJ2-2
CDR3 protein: CASRGGVVDTGELFF
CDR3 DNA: TGTGCCAGCAGAGGGGGGGTCGTGGACACCGGGGAGCTGTTTTTT

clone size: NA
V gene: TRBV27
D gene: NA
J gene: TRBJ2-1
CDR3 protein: CASSLVRVARSNEQFF
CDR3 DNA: TGTGCCAGCAGTTTAGTACGGGTCGCGCGCTCAAATGAGCAGTTCTTC

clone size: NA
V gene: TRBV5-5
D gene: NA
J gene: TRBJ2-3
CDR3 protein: CASSAGRGGPDTQYF
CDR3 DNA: TGTGCCAGCAGCGCGGGTCGTGGGGGCCCAGATACGCAGTATTTT

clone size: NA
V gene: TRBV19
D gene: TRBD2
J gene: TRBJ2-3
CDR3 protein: CASSVETSGGTDTQYF
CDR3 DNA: TGTGCCAGTAGTGTAGAGACTAGCGGGGGGACAGATACGCAGTATTTT

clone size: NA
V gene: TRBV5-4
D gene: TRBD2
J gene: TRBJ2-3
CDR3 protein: CASSSQREVADTQYF
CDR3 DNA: TGTGCCAGCAGCTCGCAGCGGGAGGTCGCAGATACGCAGTATTTT

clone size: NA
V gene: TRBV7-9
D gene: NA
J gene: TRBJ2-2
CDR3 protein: CASSFPGSTGELFF
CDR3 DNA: TGTGCCAGCAGCTTTCCCGGGTCCACCGGGGAGCTGTTTTTT